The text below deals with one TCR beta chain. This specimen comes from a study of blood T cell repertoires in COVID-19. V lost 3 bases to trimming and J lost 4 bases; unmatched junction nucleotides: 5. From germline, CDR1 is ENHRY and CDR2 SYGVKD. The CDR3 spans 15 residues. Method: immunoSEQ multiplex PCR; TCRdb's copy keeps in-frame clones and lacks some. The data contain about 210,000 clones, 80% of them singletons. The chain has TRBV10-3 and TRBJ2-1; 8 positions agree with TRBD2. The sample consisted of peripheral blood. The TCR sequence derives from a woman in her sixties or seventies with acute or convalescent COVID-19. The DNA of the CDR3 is TGTGCCATCAGTGACCCGGGCGGGGGGTACAATGAGCAGTTCTTC. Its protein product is CAISDPGGGYNEQFF.